These 6 T cell receptor beta chains came from one sample sequenced in a study of shared clonotypes between healthy human individuals. The protocol was immunoSEQ multiplex PCR, while the TCRdb copy is restricted to in-frame clones and leaves out a portion. The sample includes about 530,000 clones, 95% to 97% seen only once; the top ten take roughly 0.06%. Sequenced sample: naive CD4+ T cells sorted from blood. Subset denoted: CD45RA+ positively selected. These receptors all come from a woman younger than 45 in good health.

The J gene is TRBJ2-7, the V gene TRBV4-2, with a tentative D call TRBD2 (6 bases). Germline CDR1 LGHNA, CDR2 YNFKEQ. The length of the CDR3 is 14 residues. V was cut by 1 base and J by 3 bases, with 10 bases left in between. The CDR3 is CASSQASSDYEQYF. CDR3 in DNA: TGTGCCAGCAGCCAAGCATCTAGCGACTACGAGCAGTACTTC.

V gene TRBV7-9 combines with J gene TRBJ2-7, with D possibly TRBD1 on 7 matching bases. Germline V CDR1 and CDR2: SEHNR, FQNEAQ (reference sequence). The length of the CDR3 is 13 residues. The V gene lost 5 bases and the J gene lost 4 bases, with 12 bases spanning the gap. This CDR3 is CASSQGEVYEQYF. The CDR3 DNA is TGTGCCAGCAGCCAGGGGGAGGTTTACGAGCAGTACTTC.

The rearrangement links TRBV28 to TRBJ2-7; 8 positions agree with TRBD1. The J segment lost 4 bases and the V segment lost 5 bases, leaving 16 bases of the junction unmatched. CDR3 length equals 17 residues. Looked up from germline, CDR1 is MDHEN and CDR2 is SYDVKM. CDR3 in DNA: TGTGCCAGCAGTCTTCTAAGGACAGGGAAGGTCGTATACGAGCAGTACTTC. This gives the protein CASSLLRTGKVVYEQYF.

This clone was seen once. The rearrangement uses TRBV5-4 and TRBJ2-5; possible D gene TRBD2, 5 bases. Germline assignment: CDR1 SGHNT and CDR2 YYREEE (reference sequence). V was trimmed by 7 bases and J by 5 bases, leaving 12 bases between them. The CDR3 totals 12 residues. CDR3 amino acids: CASRGDSETQYF. The CDR3 DNA reads TGTGCCAGCCGGGGTGACTCGGAGACCCAGTACTTC.

With regard to this clone: Other DNA variants within this sample encode the same CDR3. The chain employs TRBV5-1 and TRBJ1-3; no clear D. The CDR3 spans 13 residues. The germline V gene has CDR1 SGHRS and CDR2 YFSETQ. Deletions cut 5 bases from V and 2 bases from J, with 8 bases between. Written as DNA, the CDR3 is TGCGCCAGCAGTCCGGGCGCTGGAAACACCATATATTTT. Residues: CASSPGAGNTIYF.

The chain links TRBV28 to TRBJ1-6; D gene unclear. The V gene's germline CDR1 is MDHEN and CDR2 SYDVKM. V was pared by 7 bases and J by 9 bases, with 10 bases between. This CDR3 has 12 residues. The DNA of the CDR3 is TGTGCCAGCACGCCTTCCCGTTCACCCCTCCACTTT. This sequence encodes CASTPSRSPLHF.